This T cell receptor beta chain is from a study of PD-L1 blockade in urothelial cancer. Germline V gene lookup returns CDR1 SNHLY and CDR2 FYNNEI. This CDR3 contains 13 residues. Trimming removed 4 bases at V and 2 bases at J, with 8 bases between. Clones were sequenced by immunoSEQ multiplex PCR, and TCRdb holds only the in-frame ones, with some missing. The table records 90,000 to 120,000 clones, roughly 84% of them present only once. V usage is TRBV2 and J usage is TRBJ1-1; no clear D. This specimen consisted of PBMCs, obtained around atezolizumab (anti-PD-L1) treatment. This clonotype was sampled from a man aged 45 to 65 with urothelial cancer. The CDR3 coding sequence is TGTGCCAGCAGTGCCCACACAAACACTGAAGCTTTCTTT. Its protein is CASSAHTNTEAFF.